A single T cell receptor beta chain is shown here with its context. What it recognizes is unknown. This entry belongs to a study of cytomegalovirus exposure and HLA in healthy donors. There are 14 residues in the CDR3. Germline values: CDR1 MDHEN, CDR2 SYDVKM. V shed 2 bases and J shed 3 bases, with 11 bases lying between them. General study points: Investigators reported 150 to 200 TCR beta chains as tied to cytomegalovirus.

The PCR ran on 60 Vbeta and 13 Jbeta primers. The method was immunoSEQ multiplex PCR; TCRdb's version includes in-frame clones alone and lacks a portion of them. The table shows approximately 170,000 clones, with roughly 81% occurring only once. The source is a woman in her thirties in good health and CMV-seropositive. The sequencing input was PBMCs. The J gene is TRBJ2-7, the V gene TRBV28, with unresolved D. The CDR3 reads CASSLRPVLYEQYF. In nucleotides, the CDR3 is TGTGCCAGCAGTTTACGCCCAGTCCTCTACGAGCAGTACTTC.